This is a list of T cell receptor beta chains from one sample in a study of graft-versus-host responses after intestinal transplantation. Repertoires were generated with immunoSEQ multiplex PCR, while TCRdb's copy carries only in-frame clones and drops some. Here the sample spans over 80,000 clones, roughly 88% being singletons. Sequences were derived from PBMCs, sampled 255 days after intestinal transplant. Receptor source: a human patient who received an intestinal transplant, so some T cells may come from the graft donor. Each CDR3 is given with its conserved first and last residue. D genes are given only for firm matches. Clone sizes are given selectively: once, few, many, or a class where the clone is expanded.

d_gene: NA; j_gene: TRBJ1-6; abundance: NA; v_gene: TRBV11-2; CDR3aa: CASSLAREPNSPLHF; CDR3nt: TGTGCCAGCAGCTTAGCCAGGGAGCCTAATTCACCCCTCCACTTT
d_gene: NA; j_gene: TRBJ2-3; abundance: NA; v_gene: TRBV30; CDR3aa: CAWSTSPILDTQYF; CDR3nt: TGTGCCTGGTCAACTAGCCCAATTTTAGATACGCAGTATTTT
d_gene: NA; j_gene: TRBJ2-7; abundance: NA; v_gene: TRBV5-5; CDR3aa: CASSPTSISYEQYF; CDR3nt: TGTGCCAGCAGCCCCACTAGCATTTCCTACGAGCAGTACTTC
d_gene: NA; j_gene: TRBJ1-1; abundance: NA; v_gene: TRBV20-1; CDR3aa: CSAGLDTEAFF; CDR3nt: TGCAGTGCCGGTCTGGACACTGAAGCTTTCTTT
d_gene: TRBD2; j_gene: TRBJ2-5; abundance: NA; v_gene: TRBV28; CDR3aa: CASSTTGLAALRIQETQYF; CDR3nt: TGTGCCAGCAGCACAACGGGACTAGCGGCGCTCCGAATCCAAGAGACCCAGTACTTC
d_gene: TRBD1; j_gene: TRBJ1-5; abundance: NA; v_gene: TRBV28; CDR3aa: CASSLSGGGQPQHF; CDR3nt: TGTGCCAGCAGTTTATCAGGGGGTGGACAGCCCCAGCATTTT
d_gene: TRBD2; j_gene: TRBJ2-1; abundance: NA; v_gene: TRBV5-4; CDR3aa: CASSLGAGTSVYNEQFF; CDR3nt: TGTGCCAGCAGCTTGGGAGCGGGGACTAGCGTATACAATGAGCAGTTCTTC
d_gene: TRBD1; j_gene: TRBJ2-7; abundance: NA; v_gene: TRBV2; CDR3aa: CASIPGQRSYEQYF; CDR3nt: TGTGCCAGCATCCCGGGACAGCGCTCCTACGAGCAGTACTTC
d_gene: TRBD2; j_gene: TRBJ2-3; abundance: NA; v_gene: TRBV6-1; CDR3aa: CASSEVGAGGPTDTQYF; CDR3nt: TGTGCCAGCAGTGAGGTTGGAGCGGGAGGGCCGACAGATACGCAGTATTTT
d_gene: NA; j_gene: TRBJ2-1; abundance: NA; v_gene: TRBV29-1; CDR3aa: CSGQAAGYNEQFF; CDR3nt: TGCAGCGGACAGGCGGCCGGCTACAATGAGCAGTTCTTC
d_gene: NA; j_gene: TRBJ2-3; abundance: NA; v_gene: TRBV6-5; CDR3aa: CASSYGSRTDTQYF; CDR3nt: TGTGCCAGCAGTTATGGGAGCCGCACAGATACGCAGTATTTT
d_gene: TRBD1; j_gene: TRBJ1-6; abundance: once; v_gene: TRBV27; CDR3aa: CASSWTGRGSPLHF; CDR3nt: TGTGCCAGCAGTTGGACAGGGAGAGGTTCACCCCTCCACTTT
d_gene: TRBD1; j_gene: TRBJ1-4; abundance: NA; v_gene: TRBV11-2; CDR3aa: CASSLMTGRTNEKLFF; CDR3nt: TGTGCCAGCAGCTTGATGACAGGGAGAACTAATGAAAAACTGTTTTTT
d_gene: NA; j_gene: TRBJ1-1; abundance: NA; v_gene: TRBV6-1; CDR3aa: CASNINWNTEAFF; CDR3nt: TGTGCCAGCAACATAAATTGGAACACTGAAGCTTTCTTT
d_gene: NA; j_gene: TRBJ2-5; abundance: NA; v_gene: TRBV4-1; CDR3aa: CASSKGWGQETQYF; CDR3nt: TGCGCCAGCAGCAAGGGGTGGGGCCAAGAGACCCAGTACTTC
d_gene: NA; j_gene: TRBJ1-1; abundance: NA; v_gene: TRBV30; CDR3aa: CGARGVDTEAFF; CDR3nt: TGTGGGGCTAGGGGAGTCGACACTGAAGCTTTCTTT
d_gene: NA; j_gene: TRBJ1-5; abundance: NA; v_gene: TRBV15; CDR3aa: CATSSSGNQPQHF; CDR3nt: TGTGCCACCAGTTCGTCAGGGAATCAGCCCCAGCATTTT
d_gene: NA; j_gene: TRBJ2-7; abundance: NA; v_gene: TRBV5-6; CDR3aa: CASSLQGTYEQYF; CDR3nt: TGTGCCAGCAGCTTGCAGGGGACCTACGAGCAGTACTTC
d_gene: NA; j_gene: TRBJ2-1; abundance: NA; v_gene: TRBV9; CDR3aa: CASSAGFKRVGQFF; CDR3nt: TGTGCCAGCAGCGCTGGATTTAAACGGGTAGGGCAGTTCTTC
d_gene: NA; j_gene: TRBJ2-3; abundance: NA; v_gene: TRBV7-9; CDR3aa: CASSRGSTDTQYF; CDR3nt: TGTGCCAGCAGCCGGGGGAGCACAGATACGCAGTATTTT
d_gene: TRBD1; j_gene: TRBJ2-2; abundance: NA; v_gene: TRBV18; CDR3aa: CASSPGDSARGGELFF; CDR3nt: TGTGCCAGCTCACCGGGGGACAGCGCTCGTGGCGGGGAGCTGTTTTTT
d_gene: NA; j_gene: TRBJ2-7; abundance: NA; v_gene: TRBV18; CDR3aa: CASSPIGTHYEQYF; CDR3nt: TGTGCCAGCTCACCTATTGGGACCCACTACGAGCAGTACTTC
d_gene: TRBD2; j_gene: TRBJ2-2; abundance: NA; v_gene: TRBV25-1; CDR3aa: CASSSLAGDGELFF; CDR3nt: TGTGCCAGCAGTTCTTTAGCGGGAGACGGGGAGCTGTTTTTT